Below, 6 T cell receptor beta chains from the same sample are listed, as sequenced in a study of CD8 T cells in ankylosing spondylitis. Study conclusions and caveats: Apparently characteristic of ankylosing spondylitis blood was a TCR beta motif (fewer than 10 highly homologous variants).

No cognate antigen is known for these TCRs. TCRdb re-called the 5' RACE reads with MiXCR, one entry per CDR3 protein. Among 750,000 to 850,000 distinct CDR3 sequences listed, about 11% were seen once. What was sequenced was blood, either unsorted or a sorted T cell fraction (not recorded which). Receptors originate from a male donor with ankylosing spondylitis.

The sample holds a few counts of this clonotype. V and J are TRBV2 and TRBJ2-1; D is possibly TRBD2 (6 bases). The germline gives CDR1 SNHLY, CDR2 FYNNEI. The CDR3 extends over 13 amino acids. The V and J ends lost 3 bases and 10 bases respectively, with 13 bases between them. The CDR3 sequence: CASSDPGGVEQFF. The CDR3 DNA follows: TGTGCCAGCAGTGACCCCGGGGGAGTCGAGCAGTTCTTC.

This clonotype was seen repeatedly, ten times or more. V usage is TRBV5-1 and J usage is TRBJ2-1, with D perhaps TRBD1 (6 bases). This CDR3 spans 16 amino acids. The germline gives CDR1 SGHRS, CDR2 YFSETQ. V lost 0 bases, J lost 0 bases, and 10 bases lay in between. CDR3 DNA sequence: TGCGCCAGCAGCTTGGGTGGCAGGGGCTCCTACAATGAGCAGTTCTTC. It encodes CASSLGGRGSYNEQFF.

A few counts support this clonotype. V gene TRBV10-1 combines with J gene TRBJ2-7; a weak D match, TRBD1 (6 bases). The V gene's germline CDR1 is WNHNN and CDR2 SYGVQD (reference sequence). CDR3 length: 14 residues. V was shortened by 4 bases and J by 4 bases, with 14 bases between the two germline ends. The CDR3 region is CASSVNRDTYEQYF. CDR3 DNA sequence: TGCGCCAGCAGTGTTAACCGGGACACTTACGAGCAGTACTTC.

V gene TRBV20-1 combines with J gene TRBJ2-2; TRBD2 matches at 10 bases. The CDR3 is made up of 15 amino acids. Germline assignment: CDR1 DFQATT and CDR2 SNEGSKA (reference sequence). V lost 0 bases, J lost 11 bases, and 9 bases stayed unmatched. This CDR3 reads CSARDWASGSRELFF. The CDR3 region has the DNA TGCAGTGCTAGAGATTGGGCTAGCGGGAGTAGAGAGCTGTTTTTT.

The gene calls are TRBV5-1 and TRBJ2-7; D is possibly TRBD1 (5 bases). CDR3 length equals 15 residues. CDR1 and CDR2 (germline): SGHRS, YFSETQ. V was shortened by 4 bases and J by 3 bases, with 17 bases between the two germline ends. The CDR3: CASSPRGGNHYEQYF. The CDR3 DNA reads as TGCGCCAGCAGCCCTAGGGGCGGAAACCACTACGAGCAGTACTTC. Full variable domain (missing parts from reference TRBV5-1 and TRBJ2-7): KAGVTQTPRYLIKTRGQQVTLSCSPISGHRSVSWYQQTPGQGLQFLFEYFSETQRNKGNFPGRFSGRQFSNSRSEMNVSTLELGDSALYLCASSPRGGNHYEQYFGPGTRLTVT.

This clonotype showed up just a few times. The chain couples TRBV6-5 to TRBJ1-5; D unresolved. The V gene's germline CDR1 is MNHEY and CDR2 SVGAGI. V was cut by 0 bases and J by 2 bases, with 11 bases left in between. The CDR3 totals 16 residues. CDR3 sequence: CASSYSKGLGNQPQHF. In nucleotides, the CDR3 is TGTGCCAGCAGTTACTCGAAAGGGTTGGGCAATCAGCCCCAGCATTTT.